This note documents a single T cell receptor (beta chain) sequence. This record belongs to a study of blood T cell repertoires in COVID-19. For the study at large: The United States, Italy and Spain were the sources of the acute and convalescent COVID-19 samples. T cells, B-cell-depleted T cells, or PBMCs supplied cDNA or gDNA.

The germline gives CDR1 LGHDT, CDR2 YNNKEL (reference sequence). The CDR3 sequence is 13 residues long. The J segment lost 9 bases and the V segment lost 9 bases, leaving 9 bases of the junction unmatched. Authors' data handling: Counts of nucleated cells, estimated from reference gene primer amplification, were obtained. Repertoires were generated with immunoSEQ multiplex PCR, while TCRdb's copy carries only in-frame clones and drops some. V and J calls and clone size are as listed in that table; D and trimming were resolved from the DNA. The sample carries around 210,000 clones, 85% recorded once. Seattle researchers signed up patients amid active infection and tracked them longitudinally.

This TCR was recovered from a man over 45 with COVID-19, enrolled during active disease. This sequence joins TRBV3-1 (or the pseudogene TRBV3-2) and TRBJ2-1; TRBD1 agrees at 9 bases. Sequenced material: peripheral blood. CDR3 region: CASSPGTGSEQFF. CDR3 sequence (DNA): TGTGCCAGTAGTCCCGGGACAGGGAGTGAGCAGTTCTTC.